This T cell receptor beta chain emerged from a study of human T cells and chemical hapten exposure. Study-wide points: Alopecia in the donors means their immune response may deviate from healthy people's. Those TCRs sitting above 1 in 1000 frequency stayed the same with DPC sensitization.

As originally analysed: Per-sample TCR counts ranged from 23,224 to 690,600, median around 96,000. TCRdb itself ran the RACE reads through MiXCR, one entry per CDR3 protein. The V and J calls and clone size are TCRdb's, not the authors'. The profile covers more than 95,000 distinct CDR3 sequences, with 25% to 35% appearing a single time and 10% taken by the ten largest. Sample time point: patch test 3, about 24 weeks after DPC sensitization. Specified treatment: therapeutic diphenylcyclopropenone sensitization with weekly scalp DPC. This clonotype was counted between two and nine times. Its matching antigen is unknown. The V and J ends lost 3 bases and 3 bases respectively, with 15 bases between them. CDR1 DFQATT and CDR2 SNEGSKA come from the germline V gene (reference sequence). The length of the CDR3 is 14 residues.

This sequence originates from a middle-aged man with alopecia areata. Some clones in this sample may be carry-over from other donors' samples. V gene TRBV20-1 combines with J gene TRBJ2-7; no reliable D call. The specimen comprised whole blood, sampled in connection with sensitization to the hapten diphenylcyclopropenone (DPC). The DNA for the CDR3 is TGCAGTGCTAGTCTTCTACGGGCTTTCTACGAGCAGTACTTC. As protein: CSASLLRAFYEQYF.